The sequence of this T cell receptor (beta chain) was determined in a study of blood T cell repertoires in COVID-19. Study-wide background: Samples of COVID-19 (acute and convalescent) were obtained from the United States, Italy and Spain. PBMCs, B-cell-depleted T cells, or T cells were the source of the cDNA or gDNA that made up the material.

The J segment lost 5 bases and the V segment lost 0 bases, leaving 4 bases of the junction unmatched. Germline V gives CDR1 LGHDT, CDR2 YNNKEL (reference sequence). The CDR3 length is 15 residues. In the original analysis: Estimation of nucleated cell counts was performed using reference gene primer amplification. Measured with immunoSEQ multiplex PCR; TCRdb has only the in-frame clones, and not every one. V, J and clone size are taken as reported in that table, and D and trimming were inferred from the DNA itself. The sample lists about 140,000 clones, over 80% occurring once. The source is a woman in her forties or fifties with acute or convalescent COVID-19. What was sequenced was peripheral blood. The rearrangement joins TRBV3-1 (or the pseudogene TRBV3-2) to TRBJ1-2; 9 nucleotides line up with TRBD1. The CDR3 is CASSQEQGARYGYTF. For the CDR3, the DNA is TGTGCCAGCAGCCAAGAACAGGGGGCAAGGTATGGCTACACCTTC.